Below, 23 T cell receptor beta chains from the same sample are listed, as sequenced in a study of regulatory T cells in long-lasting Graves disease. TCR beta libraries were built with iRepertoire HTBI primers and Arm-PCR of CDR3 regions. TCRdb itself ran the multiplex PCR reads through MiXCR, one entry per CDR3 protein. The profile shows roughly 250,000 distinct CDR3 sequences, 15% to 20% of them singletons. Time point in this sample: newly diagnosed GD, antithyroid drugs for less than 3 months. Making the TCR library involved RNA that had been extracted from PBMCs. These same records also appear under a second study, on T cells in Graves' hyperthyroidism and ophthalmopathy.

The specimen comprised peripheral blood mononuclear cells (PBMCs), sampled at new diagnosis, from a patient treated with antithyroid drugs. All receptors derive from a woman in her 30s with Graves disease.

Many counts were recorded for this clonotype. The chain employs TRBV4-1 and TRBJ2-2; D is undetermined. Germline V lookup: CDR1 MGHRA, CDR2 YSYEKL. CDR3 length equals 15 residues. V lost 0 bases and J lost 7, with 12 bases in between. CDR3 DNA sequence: TGCGCCAGCAGCCAAGATAGTCAGGTGAACGGGGAGCTGTTTTTT. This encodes CASSQDSQVNGELFF.

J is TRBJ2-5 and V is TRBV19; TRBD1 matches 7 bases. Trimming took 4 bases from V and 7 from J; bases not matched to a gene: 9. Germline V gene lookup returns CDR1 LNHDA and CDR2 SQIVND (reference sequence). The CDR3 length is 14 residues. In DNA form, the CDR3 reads TGTGCCAGTAGTAGGGGGACAGCTGATGGGACCCAGTACTTC. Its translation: CASSRGTADGTQYF.

The CDR3 nucleotides read TGTGCTAGTGGCCCCGGGGGCTCGGGCACTGAAGCTTTCTTT. Translating it yields CASGPGGSGTEAFF. The chain links TRBV12-5 to TRBJ1-1; perhaps TRBD1 as D (6 bases). Germline V gives CDR1 LGHNT, CDR2 FRNRAP. The CDR3 is made up of 14 amino acids. V was clipped by 6 bases and J by 4 bases, with 15 bases between them. Full variable domain (outside the CDR3, taken from reference TRBV12-5 and TRBJ1-1): DARVTQTPRHKVTEMGQEVTMRCQPILGHNTVFWYRQTMMQGLELLAYFRNRAPLDDSGMPKDRFSAEMPDATLATLKIQPSEPRDSAVYFCASGPGGSGTEAFFGQGTRLTVV.

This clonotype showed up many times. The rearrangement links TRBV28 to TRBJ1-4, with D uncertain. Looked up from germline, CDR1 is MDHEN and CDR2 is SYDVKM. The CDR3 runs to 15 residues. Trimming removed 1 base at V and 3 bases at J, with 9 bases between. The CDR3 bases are TGTGCCAGCAGTTTATTCTGGGAGGCTAATGAAAAACTGTTTTTT. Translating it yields CASSLFWEANEKLFF.

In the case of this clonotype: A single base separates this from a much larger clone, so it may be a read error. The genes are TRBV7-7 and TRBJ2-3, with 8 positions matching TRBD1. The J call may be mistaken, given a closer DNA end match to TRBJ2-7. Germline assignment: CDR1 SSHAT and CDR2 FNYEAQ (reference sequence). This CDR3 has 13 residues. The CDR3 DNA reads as TGTGCTAGCAGCCGGGACAGGTACAATGAGCAGTACTTC. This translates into CASSRDRYNEQYF.

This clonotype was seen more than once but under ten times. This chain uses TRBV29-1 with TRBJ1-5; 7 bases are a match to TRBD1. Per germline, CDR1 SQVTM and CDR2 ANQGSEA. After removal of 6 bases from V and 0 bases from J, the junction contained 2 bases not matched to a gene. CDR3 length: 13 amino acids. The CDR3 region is CSVGTASNQPQHF. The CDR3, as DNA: TGCAGCGTCGGGACAGCTAGCAATCAGCCCCAGCATTTT.

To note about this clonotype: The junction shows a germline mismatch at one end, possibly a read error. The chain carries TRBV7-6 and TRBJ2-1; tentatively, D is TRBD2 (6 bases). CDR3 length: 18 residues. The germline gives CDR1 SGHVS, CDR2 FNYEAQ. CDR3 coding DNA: TGTGCCAGCAGCTTAGAAGGGTCCAGCGGGCGCTCCTGCAATGAGCAGTTCTTC. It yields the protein CASSLEGSSGRSCNEQFF.

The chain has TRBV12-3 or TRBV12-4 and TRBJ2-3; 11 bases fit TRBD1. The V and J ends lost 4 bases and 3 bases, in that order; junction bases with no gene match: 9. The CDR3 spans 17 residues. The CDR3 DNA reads TGTGCCAGCAGTTCATCCCCACGGGACAGGGGGACAGATACGCAGTATTTT. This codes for CASSSSPRDRGTDTQYF.

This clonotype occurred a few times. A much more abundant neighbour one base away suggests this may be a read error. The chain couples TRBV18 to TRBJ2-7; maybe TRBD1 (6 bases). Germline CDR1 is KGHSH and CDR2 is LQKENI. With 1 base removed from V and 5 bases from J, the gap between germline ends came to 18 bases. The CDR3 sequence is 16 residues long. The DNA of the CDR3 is TGTGCCAGCTCACCACGAAATGCCCAGGGGATCGACGAGCAGTACTTC. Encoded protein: CASSPRNAQGIDEQYF.

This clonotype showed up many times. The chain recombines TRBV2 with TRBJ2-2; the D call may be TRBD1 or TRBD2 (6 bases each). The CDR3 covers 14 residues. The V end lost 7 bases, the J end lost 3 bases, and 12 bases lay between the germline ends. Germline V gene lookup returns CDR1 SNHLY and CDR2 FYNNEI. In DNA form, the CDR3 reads TGTGCCAGCAAGGGGGGAACGGACACCGGGGAGCTGTTTTTT. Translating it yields CASKGGTDTGELFF.

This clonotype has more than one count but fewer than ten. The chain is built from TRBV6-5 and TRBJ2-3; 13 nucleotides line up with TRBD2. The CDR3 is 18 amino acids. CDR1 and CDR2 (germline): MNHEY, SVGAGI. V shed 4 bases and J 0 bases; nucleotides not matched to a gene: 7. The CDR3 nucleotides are TGTGCCAGCAGTTCACTAGCGGGGGGGCCTACTAGCACAGATACGCAGTATTTT. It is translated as CASSSLAGGPTSTDTQYF.

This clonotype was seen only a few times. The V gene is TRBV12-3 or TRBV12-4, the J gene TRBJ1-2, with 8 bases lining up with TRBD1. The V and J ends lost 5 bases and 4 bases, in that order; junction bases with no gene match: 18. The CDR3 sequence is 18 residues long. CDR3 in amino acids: CASSTGGLFWGDSYGYTF. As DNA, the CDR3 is TGTGCCAGCAGTACAGGGGGACTCTTTTGGGGGGACTCCTATGGCTACACCTTC.

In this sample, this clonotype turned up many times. The CDR3 coding sequence is TGCGCCAGCAGCTTGGCCGGACGCTCTGAAGCTTTCTTT. Translated, it gives CASSLAGRSEAFF. The chain employs TRBV5-1 and TRBJ1-1; D remains ambiguous. With 0 bases removed from V and 6 bases from J, the gap between germline ends came to 9 bases. The CDR3 length is 13 residues. Germline V gene lookup returns CDR1 SGHRS and CDR2 YFSETQ.

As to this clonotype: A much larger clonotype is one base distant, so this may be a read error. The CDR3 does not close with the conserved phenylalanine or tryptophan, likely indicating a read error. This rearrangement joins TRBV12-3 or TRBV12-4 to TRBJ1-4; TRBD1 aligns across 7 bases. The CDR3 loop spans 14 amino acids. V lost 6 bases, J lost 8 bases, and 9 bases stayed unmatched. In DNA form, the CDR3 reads TGTGCCAGCAGGAATACAGGGGTTCGGGAAAAACTGTTTTTA. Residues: CASRNTGVREKLFL.

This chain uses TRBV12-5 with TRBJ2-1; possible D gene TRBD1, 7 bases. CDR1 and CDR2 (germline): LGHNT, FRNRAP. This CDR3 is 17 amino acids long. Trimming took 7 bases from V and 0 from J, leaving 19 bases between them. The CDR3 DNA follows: TGTGCTAGTGACAACCTCAGGGGGGAAAGCTCCTACAATGAGCAGTTCTTC. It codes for CASDNLRGESSYNEQFF.

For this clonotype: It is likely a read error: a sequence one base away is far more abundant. The CDR3 DNA is TGCGCCAGCAGCTCACTAACACGAGATTGGGACAATGAGCAGTACTTC. Translating it yields CASSSLTRDWDNEQYF. This chain connects TRBV5-1 to TRBJ2-4; possible D gene TRBD1, 6 bases. The CDR3 length is 16 residues. The germline gives CDR1 SGHRS, CDR2 YFSETQ. V dropped 3 bases and J dropped 13 bases, with 26 bases sitting between them.

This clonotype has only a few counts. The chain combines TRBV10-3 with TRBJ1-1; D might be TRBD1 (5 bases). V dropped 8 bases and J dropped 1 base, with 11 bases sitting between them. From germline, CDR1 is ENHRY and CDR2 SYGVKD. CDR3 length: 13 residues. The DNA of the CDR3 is TGTGCCATCGGTAGGGGCCCGAACACTGAAGCTTTCTTT. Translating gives CAIGRGPNTEAFF.

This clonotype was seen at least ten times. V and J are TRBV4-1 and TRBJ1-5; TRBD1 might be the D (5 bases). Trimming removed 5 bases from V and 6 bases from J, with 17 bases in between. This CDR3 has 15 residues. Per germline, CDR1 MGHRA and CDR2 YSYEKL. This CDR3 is CASSSHLRDGQPQHF. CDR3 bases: TGCGCCAGCAGCAGCCACTTGAGGGACGGTCAGCCCCAGCATTTT.

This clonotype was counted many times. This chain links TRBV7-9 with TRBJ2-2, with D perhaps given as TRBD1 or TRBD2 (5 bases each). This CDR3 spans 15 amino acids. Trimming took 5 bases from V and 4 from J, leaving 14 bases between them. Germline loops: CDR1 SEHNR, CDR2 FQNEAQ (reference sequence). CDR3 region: CASSTQGDFTGELFF. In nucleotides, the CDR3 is TGTGCCAGCAGCACGCAGGGAGATTTCACCGGGGAGCTGTTTTTT.

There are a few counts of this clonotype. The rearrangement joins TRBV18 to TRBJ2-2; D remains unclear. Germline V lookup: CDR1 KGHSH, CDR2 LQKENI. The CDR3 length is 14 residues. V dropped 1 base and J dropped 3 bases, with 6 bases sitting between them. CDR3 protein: CASSPRAYTGELFF. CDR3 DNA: TGTGCCAGCTCACCACGGGCCTACACCGGGGAGCTGTTTTTT.

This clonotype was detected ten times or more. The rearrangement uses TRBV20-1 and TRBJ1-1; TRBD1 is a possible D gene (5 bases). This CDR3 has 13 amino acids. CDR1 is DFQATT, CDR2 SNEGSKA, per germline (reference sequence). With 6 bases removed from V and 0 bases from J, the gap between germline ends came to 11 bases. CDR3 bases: TGCAGTGCAAGGGACTCTATGAACACTGAAGCTTTCTTT. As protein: CSARDSMNTEAFF.

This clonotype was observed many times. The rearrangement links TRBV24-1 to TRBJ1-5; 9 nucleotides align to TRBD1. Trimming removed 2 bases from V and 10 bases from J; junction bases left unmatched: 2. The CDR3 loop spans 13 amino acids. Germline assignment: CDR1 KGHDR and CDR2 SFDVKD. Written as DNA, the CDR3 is TGTGCCACCAGTGATTGGACAGGGGTCCCCCAGCATTTT. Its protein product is CATSDWTGVPQHF.

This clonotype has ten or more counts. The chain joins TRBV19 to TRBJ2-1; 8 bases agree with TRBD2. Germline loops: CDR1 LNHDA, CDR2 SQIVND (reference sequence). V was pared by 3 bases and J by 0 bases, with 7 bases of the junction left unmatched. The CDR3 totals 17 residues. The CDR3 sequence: CASSISSGESSYNEQFF. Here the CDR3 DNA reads TGTGCCAGTAGTATCAGTAGCGGGGAGAGCTCCTACAATGAGCAGTTCTTC.